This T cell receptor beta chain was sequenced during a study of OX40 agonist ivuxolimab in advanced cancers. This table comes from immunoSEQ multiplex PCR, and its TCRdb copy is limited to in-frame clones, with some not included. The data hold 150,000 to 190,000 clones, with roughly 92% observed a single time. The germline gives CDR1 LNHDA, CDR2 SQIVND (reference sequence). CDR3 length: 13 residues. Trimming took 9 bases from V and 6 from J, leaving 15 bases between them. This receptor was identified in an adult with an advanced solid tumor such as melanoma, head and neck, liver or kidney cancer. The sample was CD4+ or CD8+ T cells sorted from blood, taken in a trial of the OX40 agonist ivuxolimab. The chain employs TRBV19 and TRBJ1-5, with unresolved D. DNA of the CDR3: TGTGCCAGCAGAAAACAGATTTCTCAGCCCCAGCATTTT. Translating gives CASRKQISQPQHF.